Presented here are 29 T cell receptor beta chains from one specimen sequenced in a study of T-cell reconstitution after alpha-beta-depleted transplantation in children. Unique molecular identifiers featured in how the TCRbeta library was prepared. TCRdb processed the PCR reads anew with MiXCR; each CDR3 protein has one entry. The data hold 200,000 to 250,000 distinct CDR3 sequences, with more than 10% observed a single time. The source was PBMCs from the stem cell graft donor, collected from the stem cell graft. The receptors were gathered from a human donor who donated a stem cell graft to a child with acute lymphoblastic leukemia.

This clonotype was found many times. The chain couples TRBV6-5 to TRBJ1-1; 7 nucleotides align to TRBD1. The CDR3 has 15 amino acids. Germline V CDR1 and CDR2: MNHEY, SVGAGI. V trimming: 4 bases; J trimming: 2 bases; junction bases outside the gene matches: 7. The chain's CDR3 is CASSSPGQLNTEAFF. The CDR3 DNA sequence: TGTGCCAGCAGTTCGCCGGGACAGCTAAACACTGAAGCTTTCTTT.

In its sample, this clonotype was seen many times. The chain links TRBV5-1 to TRBJ2-7, with 14 bases identical to TRBD2. Germline V gives CDR1 SGHRS, CDR2 YFSETQ. The trim removed 2 bases at V and 3 bases at J, leaving 13 bases unmatched. This CDR3 is built from 19 residues. CDR3 DNA sequence: TGCGCCAGCAGCTTCACTGGAGGACTAGCGGGGGGCACCTTCTACGAGCAGTACTTC. It encodes CASSFTGGLAGGTFYEQYF.

This clonotype occurred many times. V usage is TRBV5-1 and J usage is TRBJ2-3; no definite D call. The CDR3 totals 15 residues. V dropped 3 bases and J dropped 3 bases, with 14 bases sitting between them. Germline loops: CDR1 SGHRS, CDR2 YFSETQ. CDR3 in DNA: TGCGCCAGCAGCTACAGTGGTTTGGGGACAGATACGCAGTATTTT. Translating gives CASSYSGLGTDTQYF.

This clonotype was seen repeatedly, ten times or more. The V call is TRBV19, the J call TRBJ2-6, with a weak D call TRBD1 (5 bases). The length of the CDR3 is 17 residues. From germline, CDR1 is LNHDA and CDR2 SQIVND (reference sequence). Trimming took off 4 bases at V and 0 bases at J, with 13 bases between the two ends. CDR3 sequence reads: CASSRRTGFSGANVLTF. CDR3 DNA sequence: TGTGCCAGTAGTAGAAGAACAGGTTTCTCTGGGGCCAACGTCCTGACTTTC.

This clonotype was seen ten or more times. The rearrangement uses TRBV6-5 and TRBJ2-1; no clear D. The CDR3 is 17 residues long. V shed 0 bases and J shed 6 bases, with 18 bases lying between them. Germline CDR1 and CDR2: MNHEY and SVGAGI. The CDR3 DNA sequence: TGTGCCAGCAGTTACTCGAAATCAAGGACCCTTCTCAATGAGCAGTTCTTC. It translates to CASSYSKSRTLLNEQFF.

This clonotype was observed many times. The chain combines TRBV11-1 with TRBJ2-7, with TRBD2 identical over 9 bases. The CDR3 is made up of 17 amino acids. J lost 6 bases, V lost 2 bases, and 14 bases had no gene match. The germline V gene encodes CDR1 SGHAT and CDR2 FQDESV (reference sequence). The CDR3 nucleotides are TGTGCCAGCAGCTTATCCACCGGCGGGAGGGCCTCGGGCGAGCAGTACTTC. As protein: CASSLSTGGRASGEQYF. The full variable domain, its missing parts supplied by reference TRBV11-1 and TRBJ2-7, is EAEVAQSPRYKITEKSQAVAFWCDPISGHATLYWYRQILGQGPELLVQFQDESVVDDSQLPKDRFSAERLKGVDSTLKIQPAELGDSAMYLCASSLSTGGRASGEQYFGPGTRLTVT.

Many counts were recorded for this clonotype. This chain joins TRBV5-1 and TRBJ2-6; TRBD1 aligns across 8 bases. CDR1 SGHRS and CDR2 YFSETQ come from the germline V gene. The CDR3 spans 17 residues. Trimming at V came to 0 bases and at J to 2 bases, leaving 4 bases not matched to a gene. CDR3 loop: CASSLAQGAAGANVLTF. In DNA, the CDR3 is TGCGCCAGCAGCTTGGCCCAGGGGGCGGCTGGGGCCAACGTCCTGACTTTC.

V is TRBV7-7 and J is TRBJ2-7; 11 bases line up with TRBD1. The CDR3 runs 13 residues. Trimming removed 4 bases from V and 6 bases from J; junction bases left unmatched: 2. Germline V lookup: CDR1 SSHAT, CDR2 FNYEAQ (reference sequence). The DNA of the CDR3 is TGTGCCAGCAGCTCCGGGACAGGGGGCGAGCAGTACTTC. Residues: CASSSGTGGEQYF.

Regarding this clonotype: A much more abundant neighbour one base away suggests this may be a read error. V and J are TRBV7-9 and TRBJ2-5, with a possible D match to TRBD1 (5 bases). The germline V gene encodes CDR1 SEHNR and CDR2 FQNEAQ (reference sequence). This CDR3 is 13 amino acids long. The CDR3 sequence: CASSPGFLETKYF. The CDR3 nucleotides read TGTGCCAGCAGCCCAGGGTTTTTGGAGACCAAGTACTTC.

This clonotype was seen many times. The chain couples TRBV5-1 to TRBJ2-3; 8 bases fit TRBD2. The CDR3 spans 15 residues. Germline V lookup: CDR1 SGHRS, CDR2 YFSETQ. V shed 4 bases and J 3 bases; nucleotides not matched to a gene: 7. CDR3 in DNA: TGCGCCAGCAGCCTCGGGACTAGACATACAGATACGCAGTATTTT. It translates to CASSLGTRHTDTQYF.

The J gene is TRBJ1-5, the V gene TRBV12-3 or TRBV12-4; the D is unclear. Trimming removed 0 bases from V and 0 bases from J, with 12 bases in between. The CDR3 runs to 17 residues. The CDR3 nucleotides read TGTGCCAGCAGTTTAGCGCCGGGATTCCTTAGCAATCAGCCCCAGCATTTT. Amino acid sequence: CASSLAPGFLSNQPQHF.

This clonotype was seen at least ten times. This chain links TRBV28 with TRBJ1-5, with D possibly TRBD1 on 5 matching bases. Germline CDR1 reads MDHEN; CDR2 reads SYDVKM. V lost 7 bases and J lost 2, with 18 bases in between. The CDR3 totals 16 residues. CDR3 residues: CASTPRRGPGNQPQHF. In nucleotides, the CDR3 is TGTGCCAGCACCCCAAGAAGGGGCCCAGGCAATCAGCCCCAGCATTTT.

Many counts were recorded for this clonotype. This chain links TRBV6-2 or TRBV6-3 with TRBJ1-1, with 7 bases identical to TRBD1. CDR3 size: 15 residues. CDR1 is MNHEY and CDR2 is SVGEGT in the germline V gene. V lost 5 bases and J lost 1; bases outside the gene matches: 7. Here the CDR3 reads CASSNHRGTNTEAFF. The CDR3 DNA follows: TGTGCCAGCAGTAACCACAGGGGAACGAACACTGAAGCTTTCTTT.

This clonotype was seen at least ten times. The V gene is TRBV4-2, the J gene TRBJ2-7, with D possibly being TRBD1 or TRBD2 (5 bases each). V shed 0 bases and J shed 4 bases, with 16 bases lying between them. The CDR3 runs to 16 residues. Germline loops: CDR1 LGHNA, CDR2 YNFKEQ. The CDR3 DNA sequence: TGTGCCAGCAGCCAAGAGGACCGGGACCAAGGGTACGAGCAGTACTTC. Translating it yields CASSQEDRDQGYEQYF.

This clonotype was detected ten times or more. The chain uses TRBV5-1 and TRBJ1-1; D perhaps matches TRBD1 (5 bases). The germline CDR1 and CDR2 sequences are SGHRS and YFSETQ. The CDR3 covers 15 residues. Trimming left V 4 bases short and J 6 bases short, with 19 bases between. The chain's CDR3 is CASSPWAGDGAEAFF. The CDR3 coding sequence is TGCGCCAGCAGCCCCTGGGCGGGGGATGGCGCTGAAGCTTTCTTT.

The chain links TRBV19 to TRBJ2-1; 8 nucleotides line up with TRBD2. CDR1 is LNHDA, CDR2 SQIVND, per germline (reference sequence). V was pared by 8 bases and J by 9 bases, with 12 bases of the junction left unmatched. This CDR3 region has 14 residues. This chain's CDR3 is CASSKREKQAEQFF. The CDR3 region has the DNA TGTGCCAGTTCTAAGCGGGAGAAACAGGCTGAGCAGTTCTTC.

The chain joins TRBV28 to TRBJ2-2, with D perhaps matching TRBD1 (5 bases). In germline, CDR1 is MDHEN, CDR2 SYDVKM. With 1 base removed from V and 4 bases from J, the gap between germline ends came to 13 bases. This CDR3 region has 16 residues. CDR3 in DNA: TGTGCCAGCAGTTTATTCTTCAGGGCTAGCACCGGGGAGCTGTTTTTT. It translates to CASSLFFRASTGELFF.

This clonotype was observed at least ten times. This chain connects TRBV20-1 to TRBJ1-1; D unresolved. The CDR3 runs to 14 residues. Germline CDR1 reads DFQATT; CDR2 reads SNEGSKA (reference sequence). Trimming removed 2 bases from V and 8 bases from J, with 18 bases in between. The DNA for the CDR3 is TGCAGTGCTAGATGGTGGCGGGAGGCCCGCGAAGCTTTCTTT. It encodes CSARWWREAREAFF.

The gene calls are TRBV5-1 and TRBJ1-5, with D hard to call. CDR1 is SGHRS, CDR2 YFSETQ, per germline. Deletions cut 2 bases from V and 2 bases from J, with 8 bases between. CDR3 size: 14 residues. CDR3 region: CASSFPDGNQPQHF. DNA for the CDR3: TGCGCCAGCAGCTTTCCAGACGGCAATCAGCCCCAGCATTTT.

By share, this clonotype counts as medium-sized. This chain links TRBV29-1 with TRBJ1-2, with D possibly matching TRBD1 (6 bases). Trimming took off 7 bases at V and 5 bases at J, with 17 bases between the two ends. This CDR3 region has 13 residues. In germline, CDR1 is SQVTM, CDR2 ANQGSEA. CDR3: CSGSGTPPYGYTF. DNA for the CDR3: TGCAGCGGCTCCGGGACACCTCCTTATGGCTACACCTTC.

V is TRBV10-2 and J is TRBJ1-6, with no clear D. This CDR3 has 16 residues. The germline gives CDR1 WSHSY, CDR2 SAAADI. V shed 5 bases and J shed 7 bases, with 18 bases lying between them. Here the CDR3 DNA reads TGCGCCAGCAGTCCCCCAAGACGGGGTAGGAATTCACCCCTCCACTTT. Translated, it gives CASSPPRRGRNSPLHF.

This clonotype was found a few times. The chain links TRBV3-1 to TRBJ2-2; D is possibly TRBD1 (5 bases). Germline V gene sequence: CDR1 LGHDT, CDR2 YNNKEL (reference sequence). Trimming shortened V by 11 bases and J by 9 bases, and 16 bases separated the two germline ends. The length of the CDR3 is 12 residues. The CDR3 spells CASCPLGRELFF. The CDR3, as DNA: TGTGCCTCCTGCCCCTTGGGGCGGGAGCTGTTTTTT.

This clonotype was observed at least ten times. The genes are TRBV28 and TRBJ1-1; TRBD1 is a possible D gene (5 bases). The CDR3 is 15 amino acids. V was trimmed by 6 bases and J by 3 bases, leaving 17 bases between them. Germline V gene lookup returns CDR1 MDHEN and CDR2 SYDVKM. The CDR3 DNA sequence: TGTGCCAGCAGAGGTGGGCAGCCGGGGGACACTGAAGCTTTCTTT. Amino acids: CASRGGQPGDTEAFF.

The chain recombines TRBV20-1 with TRBJ2-7; D may be TRBD1 (6 bases). The CDR3 totals 16 residues. Germline V gives CDR1 DFQATT, CDR2 SNEGSKA (reference sequence). The V gene lost 1 base and the J gene lost 0 bases, with 16 bases spanning the gap. CDR3 coding DNA: TGCAGTGCTAGAGTCGCCGACCGGGACACCTCCTACGAGCAGTACTTC. This encodes CSARVADRDTSYEQYF.

This clonotype was recorded many times. The chain uses TRBV24-1 and TRBJ2-1; D might be TRBD1 (5 bases). CDR3 length equals 16 residues. The germline V gene encodes CDR1 KGHDR and CDR2 SFDVKD. The germline V and J ends were trimmed by 4 bases and 2 bases, with 14 bases remaining between them. The DNA of the CDR3 is TGTGCCACCAGTGACCCCGACAGTAAAACCTACAATGAGCAGTTCTTC. Translation: CATSDPDSKTYNEQFF.

This clonotype was observed at least ten times. This chain uses TRBV13 with TRBJ2-7, with TRBD1 matching 10 bases. J lost 3 bases, V lost 4 bases, and 6 bases had no gene match. Germline assignment: CDR1 PRHDT and CDR2 FYEKMQ (reference sequence). This CDR3 region has 15 residues. The CDR3 here is CASSSTGGVFYEQYF. The CDR3 bases are TGTGCCAGCAGCTCGACAGGGGGCGTCTTCTACGAGCAGTACTTC. Supplemented by reference TRBV13 and TRBJ2-7, the full variable domain reads AAGVIQSPRHLIKEKRETATLKCYPIPRHDTVYWYQQGPGQDPQFLISFYEKMQSDKGSIPDRFSAQQFSDYHSELNMSSLELGDSALYFCASSSTGGVFYEQYFGPGTRLTVT.

On this clonotype itself: A much more abundant neighbour one base away suggests this may be a read error. This chain connects TRBV5-1 to TRBJ2-3, with 9 bases lining up with TRBD2. Germline CDR1 reads SGHRS; CDR2 reads YFSETQ. This CDR3 has 16 amino acids. Trimming cost V 4 bases and J 1 base; bases outside gene matches: 7. CDR3 in DNA: TGCGCCAGCAGCCCTATCACTAGCGGGTGCACAGATACGCAGTATTTT. This gives the protein CASSPITSGCTDTQYF. Together with reference TRBV5-1 and TRBJ2-3, the CDR3 gives the full variable domain: KAGVTQTPRYLIKTRGQQVTLSCSPISGHRSVSWYQQTPGQGLQFLFEYFSETQRNKGNFPGRFSGRQFSNSRSEMNVSTLELGDSALYLCASSPITSGCTDTQYFGPGTRLTVL.

This clonotype was seen repeatedly, ten times or more. The J gene is TRBJ1-1, the V gene TRBV12-3 or TRBV12-4, with a tentative D call TRBD1 (6 bases). The CDR3 extends over 15 amino acids. V gave up 2 bases and J gave up 3 bases, with 13 bases separating them. CDR3 DNA: TGTGCCAGCAGTTTACTTGGCAGGGGAGACACTGAAGCTTTCTTT. Translated, it gives CASSLLGRGDTEAFF.

Many counts were recorded for this clonotype. This chain links TRBV20-1 with TRBJ2-5, with a possible D match to TRBD2 (6 bases). V lost 3 bases, J lost 7 bases, and 21 bases lay in between. Per germline, CDR1 DFQATT and CDR2 SNEGSKA (reference sequence). The CDR3 covers 15 residues. The CDR3 is CSARSGPWGVGTQYF. The CDR3 DNA follows: TGCAGTGCTAGGTCCGGTCCCTGGGGGGTCGGGACCCAGTACTTC.